The T cell receptor beta chain described here comes from a study of cytomegalovirus exposure and HLA in healthy donors (dated by TCRdb to between 2016 and 2019). Looking at the study overall: In an earlier analysis of under 750 of the donors, 276 Gb of sequence data and 100 million or so unique TCR beta sequences from roughly 180 million T cells were reported. To decide whether each TCR beta V gene segment behaved as functional or pseudogenic, an earlier analysis of fewer than 750 of the donors relied on high-throughput TCR beta sequencing. On average, around 230,000 unique TCR beta nucleotide sequences were sequenced per donor among 398 genotyped donors of the cohort, with 15% to 20% of those sequences being non-productive. Around 300 gigabases of sequencing data and tens of millions of unique TCR sequences were included in an early release covering around 650 HLA-typed donors. Every discovery cohort repertoire had been produced on one sequencing platform. Of the roughly 410 genotyped donors, more than 75% were placed in the genetic ancestry cluster associated with self-reported Caucasian donors. Typing coverage varied by locus: about 620-630 donors for A, B, C, DRB1 and DQB1; about 520 for DQA1; about 590 for DPA1; some 470 for DPB1. Using immunosequencing, the study profiled T cell repertoires from 666 subjects and related those repertoires to cytomegalovirus serostatus. About five DR-DQ haplotypes were treated as single units for association and clustering because of strong linkage in the cohort. A later genetic analysis used genome-wide SNP genotypes for about 60% of the roughly 700 donors, treating that subset as a discovery cohort. In the later analysis, no new phenotypic data were used to find candidate immune exposures; instead, reliance was placed on TCR beta sequences and their occurrence across donors. The study aimed to test whether cataloging public T cell receptors could reveal signatures of past pathogen exposure. To study patterns of TCR occurrence, a later analysis re-analyzed previously published TCR beta repertoires from 666 donors and added high-resolution HLA genotyping. Alongside the repertoire data, information on donor age, sex, ethnicity and CMV serostatus was compiled. To predict cytomegalovirus infection status, the study combined high-throughput TCR immunosequencing, statistical association of individual TCRs with disease status, and machine learning. Both class I and class II loci were covered by HLA typing, at four-digit resolution. In addition to the first cohort of 650 to 800 subjects, a separate validation cohort of 130 or so different subjects was used.

In total, 500 to 700 healthy bone marrow donors made up the cohort. At the time of sampling, all cohort members were nominally healthy, though unrecorded immune exposures were likely present. The donor was CMV seropositive and was included in the group of 250 to 350 seropositive cohort members. A peripheral blood sample was collected from each donor, and TCR beta sequencing was performed on peripheral blood mononuclear cells. The Qiagen DNeasy Blood Extraction Kit was used to extract genomic DNA from the blood cell samples. Library preparation was by the immunoSEQ multiplex PCR assay. For the multiplex PCR, a mixture combining 60 forward primers for TCR Vbeta segments and 13 reverse primers for TCR Jbeta segments was used. The CDR3 region of rearranged TCR beta genes was amplified from genomic DNA with a multiplex PCR assay. The Illumina HiSeq System was used to sequence the amplified TCR beta libraries as 87-base-pair reads. Processing in the source paper ran as follows. Across the 600 to 700 repertoires, a later analysis counted 75 million to 90 million unique TCR beta chains, around 10 million of which were shared by at least two donors. To remove PCR and sequencing errors, raw reads were error-corrected and collapsed into unique sequences using a nearest-neighbor algorithm that merged closely related sequences. CDR3 sequences were aligned to IMGT reference sequences to assign V, D and J gene segments. For a sequence to be retained, a match of at least six nucleotides was required to both a V gene segment and a J gene segment. A rearrangement was called productive if the CDR3 had no stop codons and remained in frame with V and J, and every other rearrangement was called non-productive. CDR3 was defined according to IMGT convention as the region running from the second conserved V-encoded cysteine to the conserved J-encoded phenylalanine. In an earlier analysis of just under 600 of the donors, sequences lacking an unambiguous match to a single V gene segment were excluded. In an earlier analysis of some 590 of the donors, V segments were called functional above 56.7% productive rearrangements and were called segregating when the between-donor standard deviation exceeded 5%. To diagnose cytomegalovirus status from the catalog of TCR beta chain sequences, a statistical classification framework was built. In a later analysis, TCR nucleotide sequences were compared against IMGT/GENE-DB human TR gene sequences so that V and J genes could be assigned. Using the TCRdist pipeline, a later analysis assigned CDR3 sequences along with most-parsimonious VDJ recombination scenarios. In a later analysis, each TCR beta chain was defined by its CDR3 amino acid sequence together with its V-gene family, and reads without a unique V-gene family were excluded. As a way to deal with suspected cross-contamination and a sequencing artifact, a later analysis dropped hundreds of nucleotide sequences that were highly shared and had low generation probability. In a later analysis, a clonal expansion index was calculated for each public chain from normalized within-repertoire ranks of inferred template counts. In a later analysis, generation probabilities were computed with a VDJ recombination model fitted to out-of-frame rearrangements, and the resulting probabilities were checked against IGoR. Hypergeometric tests were used in a later analysis to score TCR-TCR, TCR-HLA and TCR-CMV co-occurrence, with a repertoire-size bias correction applied to the TCR pairs. In a later analysis, false discovery rates were estimated by permuting HLA or CMV assignments 20 times. In a later analysis, co-occurring TCRs were grouped using DBSCAN, with TCRdist sequence similarity added in when clustering inside HLA-allele-positive subsets. Repertoires with fewer than 30,000 or more than 120,000 public chains, plus five repertoires with anomalous nucleotide sharing, were excluded from co-occurrence clustering. TCRdb carries this immuneACCESS record with in-frame sequences only. Its versions omit some clonotypes, under half of them owing to an unresolved V gene in the studies checked, with the rest unexplained. For V, J and clone size, that table is used; D and trimming come from the DNA. Within this sample are about 140,000 clones, with roughly 8.8% of them counted one time only. The ten largest clonotypes hold 5.5% to 8% of the sample.

The investigation overall reported the following: For the cohort, immune exposure information was limited to CMV serostatus. An association between a missense DCLRE1C variant and V-gene and J-gene trimming of TCR beta chains was found in a later genetic analysis and replicated in an independent cohort. A later genetic analysis reported fewer N-insertions in productive TCRs among donors in an Asian-associated ancestry cluster than the approximately 700-donor mean. Strong co-occurrence of HLA alleles, especially DR and DQ, made assigning TCR associations to individual alleles difficult. In the study, about 150 TCR beta chains were listed as associated with cytomegalovirus. Because HLA typing was missing for some donors at each locus, association tests included only the typed subset. Several of the top co-occurrence clusters appeared to be linked to parvovirus B19, influenza, CMV and Epstein-Barr virus, according to a later analysis. Correlated functional status among segregating V segments might reflect linkage disequilibrium, but an unknown experimental factor could not be ruled out. Cytomegalovirus status was reported to be diagnosed by the classifier with high specificity and sensitivity in both the original and validation cohorts. A later analysis found that HLA-associated TCR beta chains were more clonally expanded and had lower generation probabilities than equally common non-associated chains. Specific HLA alleles were associated with some 15,000 TCR beta sequences at a false discovery rate of 0.05 in a later analysis. Most TCR sequences were observed very rarely across donors, whereas some public TCRs were present in many individuals. Because counts were too low, approximately 18 rarely observed V segments, including chromosome 9 orphons, were excluded from the earlier analysis of some 540 of the donors. Because the 87-base-pair reads could not distinguish some IMGT-functional V segments, including TRBV6-2 and TRBV6-3, those segments were excluded. A further reported finding was that TCR beta sequences accurately predicted the HLA-A and HLA-B alleles for most subjects in the first cohort. A later analysis found that TCR association rates varied across HLA loci, with DRB1 alleles showing the most associated TCRs and HLA-C alleles the fewest. The presence/absence analyses assumed that sequencing depth was roughly uniform across donors, and that assumption may not be true. A later analysis found that most CMV-associated TCR beta chains appeared HLA-restricted, with HLA associations seemingly driven largely by CMV exposure. A group of highly shared sequence variants was considered likely to be a technical artifact of the sequencing pipeline. In vitro tests confirmed that a few of the cytomegalovirus-associated TCR beta chains recognize cytomegalovirus antigens. Only TCR beta chains were sequenced in this cohort, and the absence of alpha or paired-chain data limited detectable features. It was suggested by the authors that the approach could potentially be generalized to other disease states and immunological phenotypes. An earlier analysis of roughly 570 of the donors showed that most TCR beta V segments appeared in productive rearrangements either about 90% or about 30% of the time, which broadly matched IMGT annotations.

The CDR3 goes from the cysteine to the phenylalanine over 17 residues. Only the CDR3 DNA is retained, 51 bases long and in frame from the first base. Clipping removes 2 bases from V and 7 bases from J, with 10 as the unmatched junction base count. The germline V gene provides CDR1 SGHVS and CDR2 FQNEAQ. This clone came up once. The clone's antigen remains unknown. No much larger clone exists at a distance of one base, and base qualities are not known. The sample consisted of PBMCs. The TCR was taken from a woman between 35 and 50 years old in good health and CMV-seropositive. In this chain, TRBV7-8 is recombined with TRBJ2-5, and 13 bases in between align with TRBD2. The CDR3 loop reads CASSLQTSGGMGWTQYF. Read as DNA, the sequence is TGTGCCAGCAGCTTACAGACTAGCGGGGGGATGGGTTGGACCCAGTACTTC.